This paragraph reports one T cell receptor (beta chain). Its antigen is as yet unknown. This entry is derived from a study of CXCR3-negative and CXCR3-positive naive CD8 T cells. Findings and caveats of the study: CXCR3 expression partially decreased after cryopreservation; most assays used fresh PBMCs.

The CDR3 is 15 amino acids. Germline CDR1 and CDR2: SGHTA and FQGNSA. UMI-labeled TRB cDNA libraries were prepared by 5' RACE. TCRdb re-called the 5' RACE reads and shows each CDR3 protein once, DNA omitted. The sample includes tens of thousands of distinct CDR3 sequences. The TCR sequence derives from a human donor in good health. Some clones in this sample may be carry-over from other donors' samples. Sequenced sample: naive CXCR3- CD8+ T cells from blood. Subset described: CD45RO-CCR7+CD27+CD95- naive CD8+ T cells lacking CXCR3 (TNR3-). V usage is TRBV7-2 and J usage is TRBJ2-1. The CDR3 region is CASSLGTETYNEQFF. Based on the CDR3 plus reference TRBV7-2 and TRBJ2-1, the full variable domain is GAGVSQSPSNKVTEKGKDVELRCDPISGHTALYWYRQSLGQGLEFLIYFQGNSAPDKSGLPSDRFSAERTGGSVSTLTIQRTQQEDSAVYLCASSLGTETYNEQFFGPGTRLTVL.